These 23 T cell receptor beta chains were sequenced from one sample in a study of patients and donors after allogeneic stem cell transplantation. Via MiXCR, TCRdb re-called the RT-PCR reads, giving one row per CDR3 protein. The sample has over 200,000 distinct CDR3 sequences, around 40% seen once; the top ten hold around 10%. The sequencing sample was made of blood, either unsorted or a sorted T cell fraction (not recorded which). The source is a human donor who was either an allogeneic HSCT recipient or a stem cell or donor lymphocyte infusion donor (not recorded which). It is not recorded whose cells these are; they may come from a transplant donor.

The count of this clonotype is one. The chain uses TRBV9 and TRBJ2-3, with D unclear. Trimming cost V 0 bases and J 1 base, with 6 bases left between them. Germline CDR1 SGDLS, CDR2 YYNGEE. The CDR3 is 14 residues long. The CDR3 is CASSVEVRTDTQYF. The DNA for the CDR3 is TGTGCCAGCAGCGTAGAAGTCCGCACAGATACGCAGTATTTT.

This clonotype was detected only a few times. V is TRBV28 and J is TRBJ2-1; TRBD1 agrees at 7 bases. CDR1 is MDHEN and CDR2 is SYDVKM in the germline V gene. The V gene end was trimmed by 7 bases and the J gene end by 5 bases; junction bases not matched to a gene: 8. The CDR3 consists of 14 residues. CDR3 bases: TGTGCCAGCACCTGGGGGACAGCGAACAATGAGCAGTTCTTC. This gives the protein CASTWGTANNEQFF.

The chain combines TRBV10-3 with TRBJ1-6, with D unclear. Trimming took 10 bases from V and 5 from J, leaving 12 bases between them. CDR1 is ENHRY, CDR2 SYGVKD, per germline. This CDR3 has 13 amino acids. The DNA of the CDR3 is TGTGCCAGTACAGAATACAATAATTCACCCCTCCACTTT. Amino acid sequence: CASTEYNNSPLHF.

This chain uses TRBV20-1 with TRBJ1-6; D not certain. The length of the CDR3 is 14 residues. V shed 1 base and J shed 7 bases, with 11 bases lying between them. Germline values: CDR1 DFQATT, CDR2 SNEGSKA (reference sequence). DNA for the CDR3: TGCAGTGCTAGAGGAGGTCATTTCAATTCACCCCTCCACTTT. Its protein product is CSARGGHFNSPLHF.

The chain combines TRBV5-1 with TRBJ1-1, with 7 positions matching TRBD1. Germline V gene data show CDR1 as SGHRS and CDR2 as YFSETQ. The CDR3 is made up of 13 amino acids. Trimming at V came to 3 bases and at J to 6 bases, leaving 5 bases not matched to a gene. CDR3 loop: CASSSTGQAEAFF. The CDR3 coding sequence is TGCGCCAGCAGCTCAACTGGACAGGCTGAAGCTTTCTTT.

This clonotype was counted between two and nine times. CDR3 DNA: TGCGCCAGCAGCCAAGTTCCTAGGGGCGAGAAGGGTGAAAAACTGTTTTTT. Translation gives CASSQVPRGEKGEKLFF. This chain connects TRBV4-1 to TRBJ1-4; D possibly corresponds to TRBD1 (5 bases). From germline, CDR1 is MGHRA and CDR2 YSYEKL. V was pared by 1 base and J by 7 bases, with 19 bases between. This CDR3 is built from 17 residues.

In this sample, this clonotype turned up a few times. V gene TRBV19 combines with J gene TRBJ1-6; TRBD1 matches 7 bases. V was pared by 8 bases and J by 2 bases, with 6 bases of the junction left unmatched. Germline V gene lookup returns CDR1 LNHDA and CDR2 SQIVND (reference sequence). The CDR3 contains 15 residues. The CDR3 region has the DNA TGTGCCAGTCGCGGACAGGAACCCTATAATTCACCCCTCCACTTT. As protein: CASRGQEPYNSPLHF.

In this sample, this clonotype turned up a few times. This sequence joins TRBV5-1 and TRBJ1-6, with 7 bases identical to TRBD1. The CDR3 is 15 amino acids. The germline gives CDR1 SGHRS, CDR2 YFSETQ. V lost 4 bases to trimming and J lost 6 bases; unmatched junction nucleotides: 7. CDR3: CASSPGTAINSPLHF. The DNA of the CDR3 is TGCGCCAGCAGCCCAGGGACAGCGATTAATTCACCCCTCCACTTT.

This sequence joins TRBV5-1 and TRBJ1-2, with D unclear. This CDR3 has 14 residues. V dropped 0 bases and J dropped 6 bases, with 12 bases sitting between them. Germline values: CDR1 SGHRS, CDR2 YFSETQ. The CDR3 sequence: CASSLGDGLNGYTF. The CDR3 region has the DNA TGCGCCAGCAGCTTGGGTGACGGGTTGAATGGCTACACCTTC.

CDR3 DNA sequence: TGTGCCACAAACAGGGACATGAACACTGAAGCTTTCTTT. Protein product: CATNRDMNTEAFF. The gene calls are TRBV30 and TRBJ1-1; D perhaps matches TRBD1 (6 bases). Germline loops: CDR1 GTSNPN, CDR2 SVGIG (reference sequence). V shed 8 bases and J shed 0 bases, with 13 bases lying between them. CDR3 length: 13 amino acids.

For the CDR3, the DNA is TGTGCCAGCAGCCCTCACCTGGGGTTCCAAGAGACCCAGTACTTC. Amino acid sequence: CASSPHLGFQETQYF. This chain uses TRBV7-4 with TRBJ2-5; D unclear. The V and J ends lost 5 bases and 1 base respectively, with 14 bases between them. The CDR3 runs 15 residues. CDR1 is SGHVT and CDR2 is SQSDAQ in the germline V gene.

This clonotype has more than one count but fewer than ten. CDR3 residues: CAWSRIWGALNYGYTF. CDR3 nucleotide sequence: TGTGCCTGGAGTAGAATATGGGGGGCACTTAACTATGGCTACACCTTC. V gene TRBV30 combines with J gene TRBJ1-2, with D perhaps TRBD1 (6 bases). The CDR3 is 16 amino acids. Trimming removed 2 bases at V and 1 base at J, with 17 bases between. Germline lookup yields CDR1 GTSNPN and CDR2 SVGIG (reference sequence).

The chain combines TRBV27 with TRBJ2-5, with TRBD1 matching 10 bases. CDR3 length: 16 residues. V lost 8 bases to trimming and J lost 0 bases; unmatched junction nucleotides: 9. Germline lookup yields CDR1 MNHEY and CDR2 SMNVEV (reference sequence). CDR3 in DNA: TGTGCCAGCTCCCGCACGACAGGGGGCCACCAAGAGACCCAGTACTTC. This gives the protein CASSRTTGGHQETQYF.

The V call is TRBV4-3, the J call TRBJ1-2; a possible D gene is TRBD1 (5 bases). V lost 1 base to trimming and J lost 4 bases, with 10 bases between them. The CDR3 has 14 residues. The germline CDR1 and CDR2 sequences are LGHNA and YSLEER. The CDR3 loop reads CASSQGSRGYGYTF. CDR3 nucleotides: TGCGCCAGCAGCCAAGGTTCGAGGGGCTATGGCTACACCTTC.

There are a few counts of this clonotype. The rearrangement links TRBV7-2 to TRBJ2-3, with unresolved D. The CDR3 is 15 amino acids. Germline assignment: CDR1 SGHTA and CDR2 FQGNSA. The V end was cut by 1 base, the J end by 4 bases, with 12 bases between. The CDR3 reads CASSLVGLPADTQYF. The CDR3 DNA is TGTGCCAGCAGCTTAGTTGGGCTCCCGGCAGATACGCAGTATTTT. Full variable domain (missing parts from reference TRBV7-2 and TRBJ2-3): GAGVSQSPSNKVTEKGKDVELRCDPISGHTALYWYRQSLGQGLEFLIYFQGNSAPDKSGLPSDRFSAERTGGSVSTLTIQRTQQEDSAVYLCASSLVGLPADTQYFGPGTRLTVL.

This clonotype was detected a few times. The CDR3 loop is CASSLVEAEAFF. For the CDR3, the DNA is TGTGCCAGCAGCTTAGTAGAGGCTGAAGCTTTCTTT. The rearrangement links TRBV7-9 to TRBJ1-1; D is unresolved. The CDR3 has 12 amino acids. Per the germline V gene, CDR1 is SEHNR and CDR2 is FQNEAQ (reference sequence). The V and J ends lost 1 base and 6 bases respectively, with 6 bases between them.

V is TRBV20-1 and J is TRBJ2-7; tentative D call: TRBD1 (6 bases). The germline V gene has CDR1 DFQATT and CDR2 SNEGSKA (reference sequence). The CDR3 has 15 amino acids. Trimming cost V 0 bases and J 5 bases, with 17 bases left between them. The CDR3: CSARDGSGASHEQYF. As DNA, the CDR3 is TGCAGTGCTAGAGATGGGTCAGGGGCAAGTCACGAGCAGTACTTC.

The CDR3 region is CASSLTSGRDEQYF. CDR3 nucleotide sequence: TGCGCCAGCAGCTTGACTTCAGGGCGCGACGAGCAGTACTTC. The V and J genes are TRBV5-1 and TRBJ2-7, with D possibly being TRBD1 (5 bases). V was shortened by 1 base and J by 5 bases, with 13 bases between the two germline ends. Per the germline V gene, CDR1 is SGHRS and CDR2 is YFSETQ. This CDR3 has 14 residues.

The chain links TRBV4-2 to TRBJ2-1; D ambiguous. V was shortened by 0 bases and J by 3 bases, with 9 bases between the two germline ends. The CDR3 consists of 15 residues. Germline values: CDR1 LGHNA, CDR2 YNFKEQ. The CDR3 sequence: CASSQEEYNYNEQFF. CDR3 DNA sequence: TGTGCCAGCAGCCAAGAGGAATACAACTACAATGAGCAGTTCTTC.

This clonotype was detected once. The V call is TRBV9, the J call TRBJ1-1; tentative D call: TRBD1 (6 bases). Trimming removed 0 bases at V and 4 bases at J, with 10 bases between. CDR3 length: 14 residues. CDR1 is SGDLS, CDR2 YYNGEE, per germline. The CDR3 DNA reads TGTGCCAGCAGCGTAGTAGGGGGAGGCACTGAAGCTTTCTTT. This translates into CASSVVGGGTEAFF.

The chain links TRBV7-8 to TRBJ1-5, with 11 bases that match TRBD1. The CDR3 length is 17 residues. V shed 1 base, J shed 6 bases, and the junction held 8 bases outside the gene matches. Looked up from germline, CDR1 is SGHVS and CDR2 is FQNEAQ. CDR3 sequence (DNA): TGTGCCAGCAGCTTAGTATTGGGGACAGGGGGTCGTCAGCCCCAGCATTTT. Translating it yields CASSLVLGTGGRQPQHF. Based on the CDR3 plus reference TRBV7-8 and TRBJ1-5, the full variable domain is GAGVSQSPRYKVAKRGQDVALRCDPISGHVSLFWYQQALGQGPEFLTYFQNEAQLDKSGLPSDRFFAERPEGSVSTLKIQRTQQEDSAVYLCASSLVLGTGGRQPQHFGDGTRLSIL.

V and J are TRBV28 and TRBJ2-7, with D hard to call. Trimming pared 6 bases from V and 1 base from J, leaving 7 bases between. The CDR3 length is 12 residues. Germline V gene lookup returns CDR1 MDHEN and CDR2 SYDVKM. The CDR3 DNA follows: TGTGCCAGCAGGCCCGGGTCCTACGAGCAGTACTTC. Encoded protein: CASRPGSYEQYF.

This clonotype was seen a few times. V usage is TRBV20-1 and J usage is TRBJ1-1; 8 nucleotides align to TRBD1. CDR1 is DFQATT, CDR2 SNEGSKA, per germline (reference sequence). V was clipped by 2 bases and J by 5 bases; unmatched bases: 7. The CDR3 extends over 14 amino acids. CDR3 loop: CSARTRTGNTEAFF. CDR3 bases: TGCAGTGCTAGAACTAGGACAGGGAATACTGAAGCTTTCTTT.